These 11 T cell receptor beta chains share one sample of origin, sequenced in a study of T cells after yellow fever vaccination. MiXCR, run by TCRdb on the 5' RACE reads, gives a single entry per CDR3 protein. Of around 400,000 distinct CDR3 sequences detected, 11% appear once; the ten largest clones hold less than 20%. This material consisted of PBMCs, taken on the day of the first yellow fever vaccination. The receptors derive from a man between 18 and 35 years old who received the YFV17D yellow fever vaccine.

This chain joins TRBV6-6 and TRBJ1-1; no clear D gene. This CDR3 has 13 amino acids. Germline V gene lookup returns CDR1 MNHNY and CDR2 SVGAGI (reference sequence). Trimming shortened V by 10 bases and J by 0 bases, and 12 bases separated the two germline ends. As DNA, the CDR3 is TGTGCCACAAACCCTTTCATGAACACTGAAGCTTTCTTT. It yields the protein CATNPFMNTEAFF.

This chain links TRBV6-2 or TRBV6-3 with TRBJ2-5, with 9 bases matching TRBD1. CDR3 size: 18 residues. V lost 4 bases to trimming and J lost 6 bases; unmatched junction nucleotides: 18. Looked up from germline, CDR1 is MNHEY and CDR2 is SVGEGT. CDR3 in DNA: TGTGCCAGCAGTTTGGTCGAAACAACAGGGGGCGCGTGGAAGACCCAGTACTTC. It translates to CASSLVETTGGAWKTQYF.

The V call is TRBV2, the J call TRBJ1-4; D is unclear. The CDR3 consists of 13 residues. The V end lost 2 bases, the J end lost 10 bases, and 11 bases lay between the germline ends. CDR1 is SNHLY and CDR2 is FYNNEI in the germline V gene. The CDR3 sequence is CASSENTALKLFF. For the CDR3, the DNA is TGTGCCAGCAGTGAAAACACCGCCCTAAAACTGTTTTTT.

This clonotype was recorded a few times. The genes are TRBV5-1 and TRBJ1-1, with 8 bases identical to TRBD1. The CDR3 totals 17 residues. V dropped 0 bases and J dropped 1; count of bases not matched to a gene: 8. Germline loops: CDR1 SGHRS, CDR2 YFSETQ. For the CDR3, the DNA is TGCGCCAGCAGCTTGGGGCAGGGGGCGATATGGAACACTGAAGCTTTCTTT. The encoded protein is CASSLGQGAIWNTEAFF. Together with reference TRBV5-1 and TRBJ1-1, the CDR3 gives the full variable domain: KAGVTQTPRYLIKTRGQQVTLSCSPISGHRSVSWYQQTPGQGLQFLFEYFSETQRNKGNFPGRFSGRQFSNSRSEMNVSTLELGDSALYLCASSLGQGAIWNTEAFFGQGTRLTVV.

The CDR3 sequence is CSPKGAGGYNEQFF. CDR3 sequence (DNA): TGCAGCCCCAAGGGAGCGGGGGGATACAATGAGCAGTTCTTC. The chain employs TRBV20-1 and TRBJ2-1, with 9 bases identical to TRBD2. The germline V gene has CDR1 DFQATT and CDR2 SNEGSKA (reference sequence). CDR3 length: 14 residues.

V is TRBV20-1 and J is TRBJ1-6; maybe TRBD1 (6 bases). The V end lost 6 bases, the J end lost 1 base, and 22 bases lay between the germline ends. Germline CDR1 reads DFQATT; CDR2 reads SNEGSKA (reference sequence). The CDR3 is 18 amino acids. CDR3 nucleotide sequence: TGCAGTGCCTTTTTCAGGGGTTTCAGTAGTTCCTATAATTCACCCCTCCACTTT. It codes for CSAFFRGFSSSYNSPLHF.

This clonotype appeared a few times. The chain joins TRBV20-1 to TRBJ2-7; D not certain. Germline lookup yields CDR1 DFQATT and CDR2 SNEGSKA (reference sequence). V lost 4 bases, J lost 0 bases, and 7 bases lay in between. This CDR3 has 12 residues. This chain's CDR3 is CSATPSSYEQYV. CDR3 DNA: TGCAGTGCTACCCCTAGCTCCTACGAGCAGTACGTC.

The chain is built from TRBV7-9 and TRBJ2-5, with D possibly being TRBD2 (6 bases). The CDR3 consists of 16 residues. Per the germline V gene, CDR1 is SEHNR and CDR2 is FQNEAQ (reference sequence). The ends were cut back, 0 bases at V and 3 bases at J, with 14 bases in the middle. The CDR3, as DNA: TGTGCCAGCAGCTTAGCGCCGAGAGCGGGTAAAGAGACCCAGTACTTC. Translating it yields CASSLAPRAGKETQYF. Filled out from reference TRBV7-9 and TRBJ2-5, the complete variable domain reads DTGVSQNPRHKITKRGQNVTFRCDPISEHNRLYWYRQTLGQGPEFLTYFQNEAQLEKSRLLSDRFSAERPKGSFSTLEIQRTEQGDSAMYLCASSLAPRAGKETQYFGPGTRLLVL.

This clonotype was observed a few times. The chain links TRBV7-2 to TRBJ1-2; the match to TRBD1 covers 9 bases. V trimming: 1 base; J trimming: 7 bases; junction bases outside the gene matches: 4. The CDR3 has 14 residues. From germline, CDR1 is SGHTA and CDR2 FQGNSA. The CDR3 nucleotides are TGTGCCAGCAGCTTAGAAACAGGGGGCCGTGGCTACACCTTC. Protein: CASSLETGGRGYTF.

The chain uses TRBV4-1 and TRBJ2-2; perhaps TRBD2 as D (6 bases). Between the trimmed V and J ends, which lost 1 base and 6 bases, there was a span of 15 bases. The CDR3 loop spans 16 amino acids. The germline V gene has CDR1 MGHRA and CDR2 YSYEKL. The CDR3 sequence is CASSQVGGGTAGELFF. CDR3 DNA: TGCGCCAGCAGCCAAGTGGGTGGGGGGACGGCCGGGGAGCTGTTTTTT.

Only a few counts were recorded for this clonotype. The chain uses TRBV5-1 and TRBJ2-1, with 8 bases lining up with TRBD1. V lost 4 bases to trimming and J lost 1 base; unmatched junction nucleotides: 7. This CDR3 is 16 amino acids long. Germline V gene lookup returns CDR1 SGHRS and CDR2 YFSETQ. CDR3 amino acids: CASSLMDRASYNEQFF. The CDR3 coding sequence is TGCGCCAGCAGCCTAATGGACAGGGCTTCCTACAATGAGCAGTTCTTC.